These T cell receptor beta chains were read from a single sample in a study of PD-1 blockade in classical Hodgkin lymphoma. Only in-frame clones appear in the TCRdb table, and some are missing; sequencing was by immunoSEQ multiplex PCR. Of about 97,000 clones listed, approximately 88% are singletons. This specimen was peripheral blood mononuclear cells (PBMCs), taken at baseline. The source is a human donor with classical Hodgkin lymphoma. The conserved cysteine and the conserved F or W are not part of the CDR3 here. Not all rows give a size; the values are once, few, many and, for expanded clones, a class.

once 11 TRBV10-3 AISGGVQDGYT
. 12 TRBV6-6 ASRGERGNQPQH
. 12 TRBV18 ASSLLALNTEAF
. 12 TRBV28 AVARDGPYNEQF
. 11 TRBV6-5 ASSYSWSTRQD
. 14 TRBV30 AWSGGSGTGYVEQY
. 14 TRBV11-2 ASSIGNSGTTDTQY
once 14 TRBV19 ASSISSGGPYYEQY
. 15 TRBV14 ANSKGRGRALDNEQF
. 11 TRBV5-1 ASSPQGTDTQY
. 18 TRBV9 ASSLALPRGRALHTGELF
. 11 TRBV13 ASSFGREYEQY
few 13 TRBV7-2 ASSLEGREGQPQH
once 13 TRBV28 ASSSQGPNTGELF
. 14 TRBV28 ASSLYWDRSNEKLF
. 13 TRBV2 ASSERPTGGETQY
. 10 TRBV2 ASSVSQDTQY
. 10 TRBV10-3 AISSVSYEQY
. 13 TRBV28 ASSLSSGGNTEAF
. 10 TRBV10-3 AISAGGQPQH
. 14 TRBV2 ASSVGTGGRNTEAF
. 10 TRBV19 AVSSPGQPQH
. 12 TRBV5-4 ASSLVLAQETQY
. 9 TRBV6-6 ASTLTGELF
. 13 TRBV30 AWSWSGGGADTQY
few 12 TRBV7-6 ASSLEPYNEKLF
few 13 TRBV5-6 ASRTAGGAGEKLF
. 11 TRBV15 ATSPFATDTQY
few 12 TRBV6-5 ASTHGAESYEQY
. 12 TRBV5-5 ASSLTGTLYEQY
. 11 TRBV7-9 ASSLENTYGYT
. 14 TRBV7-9 ASSDTGTPYQETQY
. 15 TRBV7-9 ASSLFLTSDSYNEQF
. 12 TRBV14 ASSPLAATGELF
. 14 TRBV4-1 ASSQEGLGSGNTIY
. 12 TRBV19 ASSMGIAGYEQY
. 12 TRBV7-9 ASSLGQTNTEAF
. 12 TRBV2 ASWAAGGTGELF
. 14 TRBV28 ASSSHIAPEGGELF
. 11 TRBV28 ASSGEFRNTIY
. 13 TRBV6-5 ASSYSGTGKYGYT
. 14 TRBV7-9 ASSLEIAVNTGELF
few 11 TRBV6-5 ASAILGSTEAF
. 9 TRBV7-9 ASSRENEQF
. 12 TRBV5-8 ASSLRGQNTEAF
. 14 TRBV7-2 ASSSLGTSHTDTQY
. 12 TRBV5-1 ASSLGQGPDTQY
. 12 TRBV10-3 AISESLGTSPLH
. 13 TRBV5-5 ASSLALGTGGEAF
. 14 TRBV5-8 ASSPLLAGGGFEQF
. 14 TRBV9 ASSVVSGTGAGGYT
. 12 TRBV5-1 ASSPQGGSYEQY
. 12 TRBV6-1 ASMSSGSNQPQH
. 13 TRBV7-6 ASSLGQGAGGELF
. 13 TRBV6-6 ASSSRGGGNTEAF